This passage covers 3 T cell receptor beta chains from one sample sequenced in a study of T cell responses to AZD1222 COVID-19 vaccine (dated by TCRdb to about 2021). Library method: the immunoSEQ multiplex PCR assay. TCRdb mirrors the immuneACCESS table, restricted to in-frame sequences. Some clones are absent from its copies; in checked studies, under half trace to an unresolved V gene, and the reason for the others is unknown. This sample comprises 120,000 or so clones, 84% of them detected only once. Of the sample, approximately 26% falls within the top ten clones. The time point label for this specimen denotes: about 28 days (+/-7) after the second vaccine dose. This material consisted of peripheral blood, taken 28 days after the second AZD1222 dose. These receptors were taken from an adult who received the AZD1222 COVID-19 vaccine.

The chain is built from TRBV18 and TRBJ1-2; a weak D match, TRBD1 (5 bases). The germline CDR1 and CDR2 sequences are KGHSH and LQKENI. This CDR3 contains 13 residues. The V end lost 4 bases, the J end lost 3 bases, and 9 bases lay between the germline ends. The CDR3 is CASSQGTDYGYTF. The CDR3 coding sequence is TGTGCCAGCTCACAGGGGACCGACTATGGCTACACCTTC.

V and J are TRBV2 and TRBJ2-1, with D maybe TRBD2 (6 bases). The germline V gene encodes CDR1 SNHLY and CDR2 FYNNEI. V was trimmed by 6 bases and J by 1 base, leaving 13 bases between them. This CDR3 contains 15 residues. The CDR3 region is CASSGPSGSYNEQFF. The CDR3 coding sequence is TGTGCCAGCAGCGGTCCCAGCGGGTCCTACAATGAGCAGTTCTTC.

Details on this clone: At one boundary the junction diverges from the germline segment, which might be a read error. The chain uses TRBV11-2 and TRBJ1-2; no definite D call. CDR3 size: 14 residues. In germline, CDR1 is SGHAT, CDR2 FQNNGV. The CDR3 DNA reads as TGTGCCAGCAGTTTAGGCGTAGCGTCGTCGGTCCGCACCTTC. Its translation: CASSLGVASSVRTF.